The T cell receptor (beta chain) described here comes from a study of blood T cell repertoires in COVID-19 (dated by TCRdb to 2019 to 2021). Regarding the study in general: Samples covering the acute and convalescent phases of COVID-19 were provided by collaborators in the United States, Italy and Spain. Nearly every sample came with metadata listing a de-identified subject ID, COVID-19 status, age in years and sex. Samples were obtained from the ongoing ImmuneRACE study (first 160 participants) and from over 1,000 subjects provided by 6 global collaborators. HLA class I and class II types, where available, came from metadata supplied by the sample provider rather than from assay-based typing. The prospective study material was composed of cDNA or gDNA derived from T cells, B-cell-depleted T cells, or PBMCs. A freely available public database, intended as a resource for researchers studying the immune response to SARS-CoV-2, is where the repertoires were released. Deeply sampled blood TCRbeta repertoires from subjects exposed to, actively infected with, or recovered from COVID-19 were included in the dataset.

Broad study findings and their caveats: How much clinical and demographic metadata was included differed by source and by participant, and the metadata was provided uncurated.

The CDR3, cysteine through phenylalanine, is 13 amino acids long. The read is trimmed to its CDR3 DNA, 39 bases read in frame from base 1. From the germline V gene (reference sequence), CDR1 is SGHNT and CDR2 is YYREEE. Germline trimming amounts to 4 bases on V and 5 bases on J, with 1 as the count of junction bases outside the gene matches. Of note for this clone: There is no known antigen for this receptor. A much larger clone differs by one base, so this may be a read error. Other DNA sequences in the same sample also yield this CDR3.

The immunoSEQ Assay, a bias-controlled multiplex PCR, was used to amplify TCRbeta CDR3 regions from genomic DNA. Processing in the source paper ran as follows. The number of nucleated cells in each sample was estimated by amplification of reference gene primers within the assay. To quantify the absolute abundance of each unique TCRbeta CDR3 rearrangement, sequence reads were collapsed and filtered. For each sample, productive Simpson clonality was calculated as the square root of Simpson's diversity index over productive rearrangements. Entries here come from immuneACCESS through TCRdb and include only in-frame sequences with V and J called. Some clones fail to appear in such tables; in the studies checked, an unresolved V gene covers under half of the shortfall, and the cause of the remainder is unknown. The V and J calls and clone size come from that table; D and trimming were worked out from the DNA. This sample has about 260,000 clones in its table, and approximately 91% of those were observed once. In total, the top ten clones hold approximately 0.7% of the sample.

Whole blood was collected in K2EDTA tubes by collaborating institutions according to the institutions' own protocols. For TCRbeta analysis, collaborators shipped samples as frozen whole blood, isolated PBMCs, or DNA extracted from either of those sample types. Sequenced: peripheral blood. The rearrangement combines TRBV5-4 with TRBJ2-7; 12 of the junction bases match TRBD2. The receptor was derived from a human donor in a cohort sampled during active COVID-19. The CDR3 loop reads CASSLAGGDEQYF. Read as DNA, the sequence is TGTGCCAGCAGCCTAGCGGGAGGGGACGAGCAGTACTTC.